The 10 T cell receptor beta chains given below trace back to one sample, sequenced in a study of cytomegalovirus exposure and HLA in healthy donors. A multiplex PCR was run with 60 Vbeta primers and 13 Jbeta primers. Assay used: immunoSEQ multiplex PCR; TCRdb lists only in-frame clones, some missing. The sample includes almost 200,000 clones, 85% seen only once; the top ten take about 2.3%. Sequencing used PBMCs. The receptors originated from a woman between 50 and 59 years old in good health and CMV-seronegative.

The CDR3 DNA follows: TGTGCCAGCAGCTTAGGGAGTAGCGGGACCCGCACAGATACGCAGTATTTT. Translating it yields CASSLGSSGTRTDTQYF. V is TRBV7-6 and J is TRBJ2-3; 8 bases fit TRBD2. Germline CDR1 SGHVS, CDR2 FNYEAQ. This CDR3 comprises 17 residues. V lost 1 base, J lost 1 base, and 7 bases stayed unmatched.

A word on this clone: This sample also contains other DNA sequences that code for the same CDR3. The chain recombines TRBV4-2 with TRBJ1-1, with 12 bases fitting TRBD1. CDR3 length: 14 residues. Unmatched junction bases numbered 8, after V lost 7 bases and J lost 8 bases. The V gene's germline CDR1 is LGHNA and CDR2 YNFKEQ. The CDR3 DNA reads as TGTGCCAGCACCGCAGGGACAGGGGGCACCGAAGCTTTCTTT. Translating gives CASTAGTGGTEAFF.

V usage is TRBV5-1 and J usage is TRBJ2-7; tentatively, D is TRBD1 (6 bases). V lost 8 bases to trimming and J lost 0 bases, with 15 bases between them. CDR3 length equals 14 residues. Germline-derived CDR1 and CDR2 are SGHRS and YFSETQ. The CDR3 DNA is TGCGCCAGTAAACTTAGGGACATCTCCTACGAGCAGTACTTC. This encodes CASKLRDISYEQYF.

CDR3 DNA: TGCAGCGTTTGGGCGGGAGGGCCGTACAATGAGCAGTTCTTC. Protein product: CSVWAGGPYNEQFF. The rearrangement links TRBV29-1 to TRBJ2-1; 9 nucleotides align to TRBD2. J gave up 4 bases and V 5 bases, and 6 bases lay outside the gene matches. There are 14 residues in the CDR3. Germline V gene data show CDR1 as SQVTM and CDR2 as ANQGSEA.

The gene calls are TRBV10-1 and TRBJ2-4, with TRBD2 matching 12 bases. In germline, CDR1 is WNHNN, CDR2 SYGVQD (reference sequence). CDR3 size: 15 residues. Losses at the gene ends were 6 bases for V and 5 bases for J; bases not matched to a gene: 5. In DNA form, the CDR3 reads TGCGCCAGCAGCCAACTAGCGGGAGGCCAAAACATTCAGTACTTC. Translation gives CASSQLAGGQNIQYF.

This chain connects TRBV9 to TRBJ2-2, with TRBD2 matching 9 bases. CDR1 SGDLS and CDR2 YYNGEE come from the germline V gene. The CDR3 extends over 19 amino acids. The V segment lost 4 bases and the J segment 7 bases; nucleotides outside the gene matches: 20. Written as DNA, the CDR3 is TGTGCCAGCAGCCCCAGACGGGTGTTGGGCGGGAGGGCCAGCGGGGAGCTGTTTTTT. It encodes CASSPRRVLGGRASGELFF.

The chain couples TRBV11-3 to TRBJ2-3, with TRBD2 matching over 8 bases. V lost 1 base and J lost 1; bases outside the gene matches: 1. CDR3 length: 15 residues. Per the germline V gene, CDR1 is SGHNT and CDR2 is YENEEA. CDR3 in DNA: TGTGCCAGCAGCTTAGGCGGGGGGCGCACAGATACGCAGTATTTT. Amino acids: CASSLGGGRTDTQYF.

CDR3 in DNA: TGCGCCAGCAGCTTGTGGGGACAGACCTATAATGAAAAACTGTTTTTT. It specifies CASSLWGQTYNEKLFF. The V call is TRBV5-1, the J call TRBJ1-4; 7 nucleotides line up with TRBD1. The junction had 7 bases not matched to a gene; V was cut back by 1 base and J by 4 bases. The CDR3 has 16 amino acids. Germline V gene lookup returns CDR1 SGHRS and CDR2 YFSETQ.

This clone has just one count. DNA of the CDR3: TGTGCCAGCAGAAAGCTAGCGTCCTCAGGCAATGAGCAGTTCTTC. This codes for CASRKLASSGNEQFF. V is TRBV6-1 and J is TRBJ2-1, with a tentative D call TRBD2 (6 bases). This CDR3 comprises 15 residues. The germline V gene encodes CDR1 MNHNS and CDR2 SASEGT. V lost 6 bases to trimming and J lost 6 bases, with 18 bases between them.

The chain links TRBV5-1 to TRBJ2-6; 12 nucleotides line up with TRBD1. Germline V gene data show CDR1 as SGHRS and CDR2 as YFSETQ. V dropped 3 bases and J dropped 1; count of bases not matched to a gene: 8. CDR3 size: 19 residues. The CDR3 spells CASSYTPGQGASGANVLTF. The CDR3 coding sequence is TGCGCCAGCAGCTATACCCCGGGACAGGGGGCTTCTGGGGCCAACGTCCTGACTTTC.